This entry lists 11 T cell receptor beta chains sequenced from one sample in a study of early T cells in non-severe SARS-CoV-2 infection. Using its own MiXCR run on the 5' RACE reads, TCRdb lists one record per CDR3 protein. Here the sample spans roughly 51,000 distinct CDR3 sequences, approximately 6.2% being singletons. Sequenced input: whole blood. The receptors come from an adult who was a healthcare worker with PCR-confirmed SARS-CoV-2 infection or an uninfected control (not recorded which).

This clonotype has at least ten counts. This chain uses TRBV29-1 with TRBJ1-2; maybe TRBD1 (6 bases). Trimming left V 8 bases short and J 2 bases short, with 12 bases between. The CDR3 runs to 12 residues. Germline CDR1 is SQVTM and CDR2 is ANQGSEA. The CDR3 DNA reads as TGCAGCTTCACCGGGGGCAACTATGGCTACACCTTC. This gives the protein CSFTGGNYGYTF.

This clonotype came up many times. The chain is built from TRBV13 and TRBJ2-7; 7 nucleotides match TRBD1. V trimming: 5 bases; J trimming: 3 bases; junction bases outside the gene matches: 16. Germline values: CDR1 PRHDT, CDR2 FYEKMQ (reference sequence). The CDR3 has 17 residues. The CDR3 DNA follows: TGTGCCAGCAGCCTCGTGGGTTACGGGACAGTTAACTACGAGCAGTACTTC. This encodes CASSLVGYGTVNYEQYF.

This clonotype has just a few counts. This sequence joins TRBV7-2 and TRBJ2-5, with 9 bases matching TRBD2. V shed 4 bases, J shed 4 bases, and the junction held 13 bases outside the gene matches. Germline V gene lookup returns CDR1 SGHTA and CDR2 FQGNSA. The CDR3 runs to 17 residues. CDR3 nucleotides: TGTGCCAGCAGCTGGAGGGGACTAGCCCTAGGTGGAGAGACCCAGTACTTC. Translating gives CASSWRGLALGGETQYF.

CDR3 DNA sequence: TGTGCCAGCTCACCAGACAGGGTAGAAAATCAGCCCCAGCATTTT. Its translation is CASSPDRVENQPQHF. The J gene is TRBJ1-5, the V gene TRBV18, with 7 bases that match TRBD1. The CDR3 sequence is 15 residues long. The germline gives CDR1 KGHSH, CDR2 LQKENI. V shed 2 bases and J 4 bases; nucleotides not matched to a gene: 5.

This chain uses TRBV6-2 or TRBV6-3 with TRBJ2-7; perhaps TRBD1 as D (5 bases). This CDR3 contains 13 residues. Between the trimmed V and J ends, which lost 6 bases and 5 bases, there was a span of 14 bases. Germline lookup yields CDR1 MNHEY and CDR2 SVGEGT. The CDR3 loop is CASSAFSRDEQYF. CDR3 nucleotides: TGTGCCAGCAGCGCATTCAGCAGGGACGAGCAGTACTTC.

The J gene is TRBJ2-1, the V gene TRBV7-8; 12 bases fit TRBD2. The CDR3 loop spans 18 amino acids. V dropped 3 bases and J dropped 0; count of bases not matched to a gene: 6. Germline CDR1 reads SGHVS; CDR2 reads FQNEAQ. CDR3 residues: CASSFGLAGSSSYNEQFF. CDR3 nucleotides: TGTGCCAGCAGCTTTGGACTAGCGGGGTCAAGCTCCTACAATGAGCAGTTCTTC.

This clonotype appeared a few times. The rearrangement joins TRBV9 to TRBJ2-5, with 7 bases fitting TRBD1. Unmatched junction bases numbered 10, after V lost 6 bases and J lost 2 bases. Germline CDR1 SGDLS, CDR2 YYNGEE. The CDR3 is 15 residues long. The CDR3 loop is CASTAVGTAQETQYF. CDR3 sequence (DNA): TGTGCCAGCACCGCTGTTGGGACAGCACAAGAGACCCAGTACTTC. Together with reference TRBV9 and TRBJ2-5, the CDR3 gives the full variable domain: DSGVTQTPKHLITATGQRVTLRCSPRSGDLSVYWYQQSLDQGLQFLIQYYNGEERAKGNILERFSAQQFPDLHSELNLSSLELGDSALYFCASTAVGTAQETQYFGPGTRLLVL.

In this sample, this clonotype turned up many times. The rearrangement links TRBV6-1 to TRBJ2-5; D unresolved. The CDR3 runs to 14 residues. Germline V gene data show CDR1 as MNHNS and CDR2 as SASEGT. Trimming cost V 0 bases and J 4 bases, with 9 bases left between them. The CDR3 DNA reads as TGTGCCAGCAGTGAAGCGGGAATGGGAGAGACCCAGTACTTC. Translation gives CASSEAGMGETQYF.

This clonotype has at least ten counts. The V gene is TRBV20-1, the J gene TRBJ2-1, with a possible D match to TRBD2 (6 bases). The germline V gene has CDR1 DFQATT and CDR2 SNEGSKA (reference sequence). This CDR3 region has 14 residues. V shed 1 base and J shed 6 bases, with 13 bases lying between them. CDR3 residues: CSARGGDFPNEQFF. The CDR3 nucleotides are TGCAGTGCTAGAGGAGGGGACTTCCCCAATGAGCAGTTCTTC.

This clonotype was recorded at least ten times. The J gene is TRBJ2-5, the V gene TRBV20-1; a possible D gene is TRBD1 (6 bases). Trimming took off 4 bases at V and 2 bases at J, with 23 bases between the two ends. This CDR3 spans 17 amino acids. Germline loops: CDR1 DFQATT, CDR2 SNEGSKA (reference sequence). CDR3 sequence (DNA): TGCAGTGCTAACGCACCCGTGGCAGGGGACCTACAAGAGACCCAGTACTTC. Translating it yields CSANAPVAGDLQETQYF.

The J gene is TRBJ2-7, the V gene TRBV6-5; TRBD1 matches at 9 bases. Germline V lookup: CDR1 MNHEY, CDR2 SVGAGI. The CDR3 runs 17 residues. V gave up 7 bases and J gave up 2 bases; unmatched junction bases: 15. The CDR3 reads CASTPPKAGQGPYEQYF. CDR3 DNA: TGTGCCAGCACTCCCCCAAAGGCGGGACAGGGCCCCTACGAGCAGTACTTC.